A single sample gave rise to the 16 T cell receptor beta chains below, sequenced in a study of CD4 T cells in relation to SARS-CoV-2 and coronaviruses. Unexposed donor CD4+ T cells date from about 2011-2018, before the COVID-19 pandemic. CD4+ T cells were isolated from the cells after around eleven days of culture. Sequenced by immunoSEQ multiplex PCR; TCRdb stores in-frame clones only, minus some. The table lists around 11,000 clones, roughly 70% of them singletons, with 15% to 20% in the top ten. These TCRs' antigens remain unknown. Sequenced: CD4+ T cells from PBMCs, cultured in vitro. The receptor set was obtained from a human donor in good health.

This chain uses TRBV5-1 with TRBJ2-5; D remains unclear. Deletions cut 4 bases from V and 1 base from J, with 5 bases between. This CDR3 region has 12 residues. Per germline, CDR1 SGHRS and CDR2 YFSETQ. This chain's CDR3 is CASSVSQETQYF. The CDR3 DNA reads as TGCGCCAGCAGCGTATCCCAAGAGACCCAGTACTTC.

The count of this clone is one. The rearrangement links TRBV5-1 to TRBJ2-7; tentative D call: TRBD2 (7 bases). The germline V gene has CDR1 SGHRS and CDR2 YFSETQ. Trimming removed 4 bases at V and 3 bases at J, with 20 bases between. The CDR3 sequence is 16 residues long. Here the CDR3 DNA reads TGCGCCAGCAGCCCAACTCTCGGGGGGCAGAACTACGAGCAGTACTTC. This codes for CASSPTLGGQNYEQYF.

This chain uses TRBV5-1 with TRBJ2-7; D ambiguous. The V end was cut by 4 bases, the J end by 3 bases, with 17 bases between. Germline loops: CDR1 SGHRS, CDR2 YFSETQ. This CDR3 has 15 residues. CDR3 nucleotides: TGCGCCAGCAGCAACCTAGTGGGCCAGAACTACGAGCAGTACTTC. Residues: CASSNLVGQNYEQYF.

The chain employs TRBV2 and TRBJ1-5, with TRBD1 as a possible D gene (6 bases). This CDR3 has 15 amino acids. Germline V gives CDR1 SNHLY, CDR2 FYNNEI. V shed 6 bases and J shed 2 bases, with 14 bases lying between them. CDR3 residues: CASRTGRQGNQPQHF. CDR3 sequence (DNA): TGTGCCAGCAGGACAGGAAGGCAGGGCAATCAGCCCCAGCATTTT.

CDR3 nucleotides: TGCAGCGTCCATCCCTACAATGAGCAGTTCTTC. Amino acid sequence: CSVHPYNEQFF. The rearrangement uses TRBV29-1 and TRBJ2-1; D remains unclear. Germline-derived CDR1 and CDR2 are SQVTM and ANQGSEA. V lost 6 bases and J 2 bases, leaving 5 bases between the germline ends. This CDR3 contains 11 residues.

The V and J genes are TRBV10-3 and TRBJ2-7; D might be TRBD1 (5 bases). V was cut by 6 bases and J by 0 bases, with 12 bases left in between. CDR1 is ENHRY, CDR2 SYGVKD, per germline. The CDR3 runs 14 residues. DNA for the CDR3: TGTGCCATCAGCCCAGACGACAGCTCCTACGAGCAGTACTTC. It is translated as CAISPDDSSYEQYF.

The chain carries TRBV6-5 and TRBJ1-4, with a possible D match to TRBD1 (5 bases). V was trimmed by 6 bases and J by 10 bases, leaving 18 bases between them. Germline loops: CDR1 MNHEY, CDR2 SVGAGI. The CDR3 totals 14 residues. CDR3 amino acids: CASRIRDPPGKLFF. CDR3 nucleotides: TGTGCCAGCAGAATTAGGGACCCGCCGGGAAAACTGTTTTTT.

This clone has a handful of counts. CDR3 in amino acids: CASTQGYTDTQYF. In DNA form, the CDR3 reads TGTGCCAGCACACAAGGCTACACAGATACGCAGTATTTT. This chain joins TRBV5-6 and TRBJ2-3; D unclear. Trimming removed 6 bases at V and 2 bases at J, with 10 bases between. CDR1 and CDR2 (germline): SGHDT, YYEEEE. The CDR3 length is 13 residues. The variable domain in full, with the rest retrieved from reference TRBV5-6 and TRBJ2-3, is DAGVTQSPTHLIKTRGQQVTLRCSPKSGHDTVSWYQQALGQGPQFIFQYYEEEERQRGNFPDRFSGHQFPNYSSELNVNALLLGDSALYLCASTQGYTDTQYFGPGTRLTVL.

This clone was seen only a few times. The rearrangement links TRBV2 to TRBJ2-2; possible D gene TRBD1, 5 bases. This CDR3 spans 13 amino acids. Between the trimmed V and J ends, which lost 4 bases and 4 bases, there was a span of 7 bases. CDR1 is SNHLY and CDR2 is FYNNEI in the germline V gene. The CDR3 sequence: CASSGDSTGELFF. DNA of the CDR3: TGTGCCAGCAGTGGAGACAGCACCGGGGAGCTGTTTTTT.

V usage is TRBV5-4 and J usage is TRBJ2-5; D ambiguous. Trimming cost V 1 base and J 0 bases, with 4 bases left between them. The germline V gene encodes CDR1 SGHNT and CDR2 YYREEE (reference sequence). There are 13 residues in the CDR3. CDR3 coding DNA: TGTGCCAGCAGCTTGAGCAACCAAGAGACCCAGTACTTC. Translated, it gives CASSLSNQETQYF.

The V call is TRBV21-1, the J call TRBJ2-1; whether TRBD1, the table's D call, matches the DNA was not checked. TRBV21-1 is designated a pseudogene. CDR3 length: 20 residues. The CDR3 reads CASSIEGTGGVPPYYNEQFF. The CDR3 bases are TGTGCCAGCAGCATTGAAGGGACAGGGGGCGTTCCCCCTTACTACAATGAGCAGTTCTTC.

This chain links TRBV27 with TRBJ1-4, with 9 nucleotides matching TRBD1. In germline, CDR1 is MNHEY, CDR2 SMNVEV (reference sequence). V lost 6 bases to trimming and J lost 8 bases; unmatched junction nucleotides: 7. The CDR3 has 14 amino acids. CDR3 DNA: TGTGCCAGCAGGGCCGGGACAGGGAGAGAAAAACTGTTTTTT. It codes for CASRAGTGREKLFF.

The rearrangement uses TRBV6-5 and TRBJ1-2, with unresolved D. V shed 2 bases and J shed 8 bases, with 15 bases lying between them. There are 14 residues in the CDR3. Germline CDR1 reads MNHEY; CDR2 reads SVGAGI. The CDR3 protein is CASSYRDGPFGYTF. The CDR3, as DNA: TGTGCCAGCAGTTACCGCGACGGACCTTTCGGCTACACCTTC.

This clone was counted between two and nine times. The chain combines TRBV13 with TRBJ1-2; 8 bases line up with TRBD1. The J segment lost 3 bases and the V segment lost 5 bases, leaving 5 bases of the junction unmatched. The CDR3 extends over 14 amino acids. Germline V gene sequence: CDR1 PRHDT, CDR2 FYEKMQ (reference sequence). Written as DNA, the CDR3 is TGTGCCAGCAGCCACGGACAGGGCGACTATGGCTACACCTTC. It codes for CASSHGQGDYGYTF.

V and J are TRBV7-9 and TRBJ2-7; 11 nucleotides align to TRBD1. Germline V gene lookup returns CDR1 SEHNR and CDR2 FQNEAQ (reference sequence). Losses at the gene ends were 1 base for V and 7 bases for J; bases not matched to a gene: 6. The CDR3 covers 15 residues. The CDR3 DNA sequence: TGTGCCAGCAGCTTAGAATCCGGGACAGGGGGGGAGCAGTACTTC. It translates to CASSLESGTGGEQYF.

The sample holds one count of this clone. The chain combines TRBV7-8 with TRBJ1-1; D is undetermined. The length of the CDR3 is 14 residues. Germline loops: CDR1 SGHVS, CDR2 FQNEAQ. The V gene lost 3 bases and the J gene lost 8 bases, with 16 bases spanning the gap. CDR3 DNA: TGTGCCAGCAGCTTTAGAGGCGGCCACTGGGAAGCTTTCTTT. As protein: CASSFRGGHWEAFF.